A single sample gave rise to the 32 T cell receptor beta chains below, sequenced in a study of blood T cells in healthy people across ages. Next came a second PCR, run for roughly 6 to 11 cycles, which used a sample-barcoded 5' primer along with a J-beta primer mix. TCRdb passed the 5' RACE reads through MiXCR, listing each CDR3 protein once. This table holds about 1.7 million distinct CDR3 sequences, approximately 28% found once. Specimen: blood. The origin of the receptors is a woman under 40 in good health.

This clonotype turned up a few times. This chain joins TRBV12-3 or TRBV12-4 and TRBJ2-3; no clear D. The CDR3 totals 14 residues. Trimming shortened V by 3 bases and J by 7 bases, and 14 bases separated the two germline ends. The CDR3 DNA sequence: TGTGCCAGCAGTTTGGCAGATGCCAGGTATACGCAGTATTTT. Translating gives CASSLADARYTQYF.

This chain links TRBV4-3 with TRBJ1-2; D is undetermined. Germline CDR1 is LGHNA and CDR2 is YSLEER. The V and J ends lost 1 base and 5 bases respectively, with 14 bases between them. The CDR3 is made up of 15 amino acids. The CDR3 spells CASSQVVGGAYGYTF. DNA of the CDR3: TGCGCCAGCAGCCAAGTCGTTGGCGGTGCTTATGGCTACACCTTC.

This clonotype has a handful of counts. The chain links TRBV7-6 to TRBJ2-5; no clear D. The CDR3 has 13 amino acids. CDR1 SGHVS and CDR2 FNYEAQ come from the germline V gene. V shed 9 bases and J shed 5 bases, with 16 bases lying between them. CDR3 DNA: TGTGCCAGTAAGCTGGGTATAACGGAGACCCAGTACTTC. This encodes CASKLGITETQYF.

This sequence joins TRBV3-1 and TRBJ2-6; 9 bases are a match to TRBD1. With V trimmed by 5 bases and J by 2 bases, 7 bases remained unmatched. This CDR3 contains 17 residues. Germline values: CDR1 LGHDT, CDR2 YNNKEL (reference sequence). CDR3 in DNA: TGTGCCAGCAGCTTACCGGGACAGGGACCTGGGGCCAACGTCCTGACTTTC. Translation gives CASSLPGQGPGANVLTF.

This clonotype was recorded at least ten times. The V and J genes are TRBV12-3 or TRBV12-4 and TRBJ2-7, with D tentatively TRBD1 (5 bases). Trimming stripped 3 bases from V and 7 bases from J, with 13 bases between. This CDR3 contains 13 residues. CDR3 bases: TGTGCCAGCAGTTTTCTCACAGGTGGTGAGCAGTACTTC. Amino acid sequence: CASSFLTGGEQYF.

This chain uses TRBV5-1 with TRBJ2-1, with D possibly being TRBD1 (5 bases). The CDR3 consists of 13 residues. From germline, CDR1 is SGHRS and CDR2 YFSETQ. The V end was cut by 3 bases, the J end by 8 bases, with 12 bases between. The CDR3 DNA follows: TGCGCCAGCAGCTCCAGGGTCGTCGATGAGCAGTTCTTC. Protein product: CASSSRVVDEQFF. Combining the CDR3 with reference TRBV5-1 and TRBJ2-1 gives the whole variable domain KAGVTQTPRYLIKTRGQQVTLSCSPISGHRSVSWYQQTPGQGLQFLFEYFSETQRNKGNFPGRFSGRQFSNSRSEMNVSTLELGDSALYLCASSSRVVDEQFFGPGTRLTVL.

This clonotype was seen only a few times. The CDR3 sequence is CATSSGDTGKGETQYF. The DNA for the CDR3 is TGTGCCACCAGCAGCGGGGATACAGGGAAAGGGGAGACCCAGTACTTC. The chain carries TRBV15 and TRBJ2-5, with a weak D call TRBD1 (6 bases). The CDR3 has 16 amino acids. Trimming cost V 3 bases and J 5 bases, with 19 bases left between them. Germline V CDR1 and CDR2: LNHNV, YYDKDF (reference sequence).

In its sample, this clonotype was seen a few times. The rearrangement links TRBV20-1 to TRBJ2-1; 9 nucleotides agree with TRBD2. Germline CDR1 and CDR2: DFQATT and SNEGSKA (reference sequence). This CDR3 has 14 amino acids. J was trimmed by 6 bases and V by 0 bases; bases with no gene match: 3. The CDR3 bases are TGCAGTGCTAGAGAGACTAGCGGTGGCAATGAGCAGTTCTTC. Translating gives CSARETSGGNEQFF.

The rearrangement joins TRBV3-1 to TRBJ2-5; 12 bases are a match to TRBD2. Per the germline V gene, CDR1 is LGHDT and CDR2 is YNNKEL (reference sequence). This CDR3 is 15 amino acids long. V lost 1 base to trimming and J lost 5 bases; unmatched junction nucleotides: 2. This CDR3 is CASSQGLAGDETQYF. Written as DNA, the CDR3 is TGTGCCAGCAGCCAAGGACTAGCGGGGGATGAGACCCAGTACTTC.

The J gene is TRBJ1-1, the V gene TRBV20-1; D ambiguous. Deletions cut 0 bases from V and 1 base from J, with 6 bases between. The CDR3 has 13 residues. Germline V lookup: CDR1 DFQATT, CDR2 SNEGSKA (reference sequence). Written as DNA, the CDR3 is TGCAGTGCTAGAGATCCCAAGAACACTGAAGCTTTCTTT. This sequence encodes CSARDPKNTEAFF.

This clonotype was observed at least ten times. The chain carries TRBV2 and TRBJ2-5, with D uncertain. The CDR3 is made up of 16 amino acids. Trimming left V 5 bases short and J 4 bases short, with 20 bases between. Per the germline V gene, CDR1 is SNHLY and CDR2 is FYNNEI. CDR3 DNA sequence: TGTGCCAGCAGTCCCCTTTACCAGATGGGGTCAGAGACCCAGTACTTC. Residues: CASSPLYQMGSETQYF. The variable domain in full, completed from reference TRBV2 and TRBJ2-5, reads EPEVTQTPSHQVTQMGQEVILRCVPISNHLYFYWYRQILGQKVEFLVSFYNNEISEKSEIFDDQFSVERPDGSNFTLKIRSTKLEDSAMYFCASSPLYQMGSETQYFGPGTRLLVL.

This clonotype showed up many times. V usage is TRBV7-3 and J usage is TRBJ2-1; D uncertain. V was shortened by 2 bases and J by 5 bases, with 10 bases between the two germline ends. CDR1 and CDR2 (germline): SGHTA, FQGTGA. The CDR3 covers 14 residues. The CDR3 sequence: CASSLPSSNNEQFF. The CDR3, as DNA: TGTGCCAGCAGCTTACCCTCCTCTAACAATGAGCAGTTCTTC.

The chain recombines TRBV12-3 or TRBV12-4 with TRBJ1-6, with no clear D. This CDR3 is built from 12 residues. V was shortened by 5 bases and J by 10 bases, with 9 bases between the two germline ends. CDR3 DNA sequence: TGTGCCAGCAGTGGGCCGGGATCACCCCTCCACTTT. This sequence encodes CASSGPGSPLHF.

The chain combines TRBV6-6 with TRBJ2-5, with TRBD2 identical over 10 bases. The J call may be mistaken, given a closer DNA end match to TRBJ2-7. The CDR3 has 14 residues. Germline CDR1 reads MNHNY; CDR2 reads SVGAGI (reference sequence). Here the CDR3 reads CASSTLAGAHEQYF. In DNA, the CDR3 is TGTGCCAGCAGTACCCTAGCGGGAGCACACGAGCAGTACTTC.

In its sample, this clonotype was seen many times. The chain links TRBV27 to TRBJ2-7; D is unclear. Germline V gene sequence: CDR1 MNHEY, CDR2 SMNVEV (reference sequence). This CDR3 is 13 amino acids long. The germline V and J ends were trimmed by 2 bases and 4 bases, with 9 bases remaining between them. The CDR3 DNA follows: TGTGCCAGCAGTTTAGGTCTTTATTACGAGCAGTACTTC. It is translated as CASSLGLYYEQYF.

As concerns this clonotype: One end of the junction does not line up with germline, which may come from a read error. The rearrangement links TRBV27 to TRBJ1-5; TRBD1 aligns across 8 bases. The length of the CDR3 is 15 residues. The germline CDR1 and CDR2 sequences are MNHEY and SMNVEV (reference sequence). DNA of the CDR3: TGTGCCAGCAGTTCACAGGGGGATAGCAATCAGCTCCAGCATTTT. Amino acid sequence: CASSSQGDSNQLQHF.

This clonotype turned up a few times. J is TRBJ1-1 and V is TRBV10-3, with 7 nucleotides matching TRBD1. V lost 6 bases, J lost 2 bases, and 3 bases stayed unmatched. CDR1 ENHRY and CDR2 SYGVKD come from the germline V gene. This CDR3 is 13 amino acids long. In nucleotides, the CDR3 is TGTGCCATCAGGGGACAGTTCAACACTGAAGCTTTCTTT. Amino acid sequence: CAIRGQFNTEAFF.

The J gene is TRBJ2-4, the V gene TRBV3-1; D possibly corresponds to TRBD1 (5 bases). The last part of the DNA fits TRBJ2-7 better; the J call may be wrong. This CDR3 comprises 13 residues. CDR1 is LGHDT and CDR2 is YNNKEL in the germline V gene (reference sequence). The CDR3 DNA is TGTGCCAGCAGTAGGGGCAGGCGCTACGAGCAGTACTTC. This codes for CASSRGRRYEQYF.

This clonotype has only a few counts. The J gene is TRBJ2-3, the V gene TRBV18; D perhaps matches TRBD2 (5 bases). The CDR3 length is 16 residues. CDR1 is KGHSH, CDR2 LQKENI, per germline. V gave up 5 bases and J gave up 1 base, with 16 bases separating them. CDR3 amino acids: CASSVSAPGGTDTQYF. CDR3 sequence (DNA): TGTGCCAGCTCAGTTTCGGCCCCCGGGGGCACAGATACGCAGTATTTT.

This clonotype came up once. V and J are TRBV7-9 and TRBJ2-7, with 8 bases fitting TRBD1. Looked up from germline, CDR1 is SEHNR and CDR2 is FQNEAQ (reference sequence). J lost 7 bases, V lost 6 bases, and 23 bases had no gene match. This CDR3 is 18 amino acids long. CDR3 DNA sequence: TGTGCCAGCAGAGCACCGGACAGGGTTGTGAAAAGCTCCGGAGAGCAGTACTTC. It codes for CASRAPDRVVKSSGEQYF.

V is TRBV9 and J is TRBJ1-3; D unresolved. V was clipped by 3 bases and J by 2 bases, with 9 bases between them. The CDR3 runs to 14 residues. Germline loops: CDR1 SGDLS, CDR2 YYNGEE. CDR3 amino acids: CASSAGDPGNTIYF. The CDR3 region has the DNA TGTGCCAGCAGCGCCGGAGACCCTGGAAACACCATATATTTT.

This clonotype came up a few times. V and J are TRBV12-3 or TRBV12-4 and TRBJ2-3; D remains unclear. Trimming removed 6 bases from V and 4 bases from J, with 14 bases in between. CDR3 size: 14 residues. The CDR3 protein is CASSPAPASDTQYF. CDR3 bases: TGTGCCAGCAGCCCCGCGCCCGCATCAGATACGCAGTATTTT.

This clonotype was counted between two and nine times. V is TRBV15 and J is TRBJ2-3, with D unclear. The CDR3 is 14 residues long. V lost 4 bases to trimming and J lost 0 bases, with 8 bases between them. CDR1 and CDR2 (germline): LNHNV, YYDKDF (reference sequence). The CDR3, as DNA: TGTGCCACCAGCACCCCCGCTAGCACAGATACGCAGTATTTT. Its translation is CATSTPASTDTQYF.

The J gene is TRBJ1-2, the V gene TRBV5-1; 7 nucleotides agree with TRBD1. The ends lost 2 bases at V and 8 bases at J; junction bases unmatched: 15. The germline V gene has CDR1 SGHRS and CDR2 YFSETQ. The CDR3 extends over 16 amino acids. The DNA of the CDR3 is TGCGCCAGCAGCTTACTTACAGGGGCCCTCAGCACCGGCTACACCTTC. Encoded protein: CASSLLTGALSTGYTF.

Points on this clonotype: At one end, the junction sequence differs from germline, possibly due to a read error. This rearrangement joins TRBV20-1 to TRBJ2-3, with 8 bases lining up with TRBD1. The germline CDR1 and CDR2 sequences are DFQATT and SNEGSKA (reference sequence). The CDR3 runs 14 residues. The CDR3 nucleotides read TGCAGTGCTGGAGAGGACAGGGTCACAGATACGCAGTATTTT. Residues: CSAGEDRVTDTQYF.

This clonotype was found a few times. The chain combines TRBV10-3 with TRBJ1-1; D is uncertain. From germline, CDR1 is ENHRY and CDR2 SYGVKD. The CDR3 consists of 11 residues. V lost 10 bases and J 5 bases, leaving 11 bases between the germline ends. CDR3 residues: CATRADTEAFF. The CDR3 DNA sequence: TGTGCCACGAGGGCAGATACTGAAGCTTTCTTT.

The chain has TRBV9 and TRBJ2-6; 10 bases map to TRBD1. CDR1 is SGDLS, CDR2 YYNGEE, per germline. The length of the CDR3 is 14 residues. V lost 2 bases, J lost 9 bases, and 2 bases stayed unmatched. CDR3 region: CASSVRDRGNVLTF. The DNA for the CDR3 is TGTGCCAGCAGCGTCCGGGACAGGGGCAACGTCCTGACTTTC.

The chain is built from TRBV4-1 and TRBJ1-1; a weak D match, TRBD1 (5 bases). V lost 1 base and J lost 6, with 9 bases in between. The V gene's germline CDR1 is MGHRA and CDR2 YSYEKL. CDR3 length equals 13 residues. The CDR3 DNA is TGCGCCAGCAGCCAAGGGAGGGACGCTGAAGCTTTCTTT. Translating gives CASSQGRDAEAFF.

This clonotype occurred a few times. V is TRBV28 and J is TRBJ1-2; TRBD1 matches at 9 bases. Losses at the gene ends were 9 bases for V and 4 bases for J; bases not matched to a gene: 12. Germline values: CDR1 MDHEN, CDR2 SYDVKM. The CDR3 spans 15 residues. In DNA, the CDR3 is TGTGCCAGTGGGACAGGGCAGGTTATTGGCTATGGCTACACCTTC. Protein sequence: CASGTGQVIGYGYTF.

This clonotype was observed a handful of times. In DNA form, the CDR3 reads TGCAGTGCTACAAGGACAGGGCAAGCTTTCTTT. The encoded protein is CSATRTGQAFF. J is TRBJ1-1 and V is TRBV20-1; TRBD1 matches at 8 bases. Per germline, CDR1 DFQATT and CDR2 SNEGSKA (reference sequence). Trimming removed 4 bases from V and 9 bases from J; junction bases left unmatched: 4. CDR3 length: 11 amino acids.

There are a few counts of this clonotype. This chain joins TRBV12-3 or TRBV12-4 and TRBJ2-7; the D is unclear. This CDR3 is built from 16 residues. The V gene lost 0 bases and the J gene lost 0 bases, with 12 bases spanning the gap. The CDR3, as DNA: TGTGCCAGCAGTTTAGCGCGAGGCGTCGGCTCCTACGAGCAGTACTTC. It encodes CASSLARGVGSYEQYF.

About this clonotype itself: Given a much more abundant clone one base away, this may be a read error. The rearrangement links TRBV12-3 or TRBV12-4 to TRBJ2-1; D is unclear. The CDR3 extends over 12 amino acids. V was pared by 3 bases and J by 6 bases, with 6 bases between. This CDR3 is CASSFVCNEQFF. The DNA of the CDR3 is TGTGCCAGCAGTTTTGTCTGCAATGAGCAGTTCTTC.